The 19 T cell receptor beta chains given below trace back to one sample, sequenced in a study of CD8 T cells in ankylosing spondylitis. Points from the study as a whole: Characteristic, it appeared, of ankylosing spondylitis blood was a TCR beta motif of eight or nine highly homologous variants.

Antigen specificity for these receptors is unknown. TCRdb processed the 5' RACE reads anew with MiXCR; each CDR3 protein has one entry. The sample lists hundreds of thousands of distinct CDR3 sequences, about 11% occurring once. The material sequenced was blood, either unsorted or a sorted T cell fraction (not recorded which). The origin of the receptors is a male donor with ankylosing spondylitis.

The chain carries TRBV5-5 and TRBJ2-7; a weak D match, TRBD2 (6 bases). Trimming pared 0 bases from V and 0 bases from J, leaving 13 bases between. The CDR3 extends over 16 amino acids. Germline V lookup: CDR1 SGHKS, CDR2 YYEKEE (reference sequence). The CDR3 nucleotides read TGTGCCAGCAGCTTGGAGGGCGGGACGACCTCCTACGAGCAGTACTTC. Residues: CASSLEGGTTSYEQYF.

This clonotype has only a few counts. The chain combines TRBV11-2 with TRBJ2-4; D is unclear. Germline values: CDR1 SGHAT, CDR2 FQNNGV. The CDR3 is 16 amino acids. V lost 4 bases, J lost 0 bases, and 13 bases lay in between. The CDR3 region has the DNA TGTGCCAGCAGCTCTATAGACTTAAGAGCCAAAAACATTCAGTACTTC. It encodes CASSSIDLRAKNIQYF. The variable domain in full, with the rest retrieved from reference TRBV11-2 and TRBJ2-4, is EAGVAQSPRYKIIEKRQSVAFWCNPISGHATLYWYQQILGQGPKLLIQFQNNGVVDDSQLPKDRFSAERLKGVDSTLKIQPAKLEDSAVYLCASSSIDLRAKNIQYFGAGTRLSVL.

The J gene is TRBJ2-3, the V gene TRBV5-1; 10 bases map to TRBD2. Germline-derived CDR1 and CDR2 are SGHRS and YFSETQ. This CDR3 is built from 18 residues. The V segment lost 2 bases and the J segment 14 bases; nucleotides outside the gene matches: 23. The CDR3 region has the DNA TGCGCCAGCAGCTTAGGACTAGCGGATCACCTACCTTATTCACCGCCGTATTTT. Protein sequence: CASSLGLADHLPYSPPYF.

This clonotype was counted between two and nine times. In nucleotides, the CDR3 is TGTGCCATCAAGGACAGGGGAAGCACAGATACGCAGTATTTT. It translates to CAIKDRGSTDTQYF. The J gene is TRBJ2-3, the V gene TRBV10-3, with 9 bases matching TRBD1. V lost 7 bases, J lost 0 bases, and 2 bases stayed unmatched. The CDR3 spans 14 residues. CDR1 ENHRY and CDR2 SYGVKD come from the germline V gene.

The V call is TRBV20-1, the J call TRBJ1-2, with D possibly TRBD1 on 5 matching bases. In germline, CDR1 is DFQATT, CDR2 SNEGSKA (reference sequence). This CDR3 is 14 amino acids long. Between the trimmed V and J ends, which lost 2 bases and 4 bases, there was a span of 14 bases. CDR3 residues: CSARTGPTFYGYTF. The CDR3 coding sequence is TGCAGTGCTAGAACGGGACCGACCTTCTATGGCTACACCTTC.

This clonotype was counted a few times. J is TRBJ2-7 and V is TRBV27, with D perhaps assigned TRBD1 or TRBD2 (7 bases each). The CDR3 sequence is 16 residues long. CDR1 is MNHEY, CDR2 SMNVEV, per germline (reference sequence). Trimming left V 5 bases short and J 4 bases short, with 21 bases between. The CDR3 DNA reads TGTGCCAGCAGTCCCCAAGGGGGCGGGAGAGGATACGAGCAGTACTTC. It translates to CASSPQGGGRGYEQYF.

This clonotype was observed a few times. This chain joins TRBV7-2 and TRBJ2-1; the match to TRBD2 covers 10 bases. Germline V gene sequence: CDR1 SGHTA, CDR2 FQGNSA. This CDR3 spans 16 amino acids. With 3 bases clipped from V and 0 bases from J, the junction kept 2 bases outside the gene matches. The CDR3 coding sequence is TGTGCCAGCAGCTTTTCTAGCGGGGGCTCCTACAATGAGCAGTTCTTC. It specifies CASSFSSGGSYNEQFF.

The chain is built from TRBV18 and TRBJ2-2; 9 bases align to TRBD1. The CDR3 covers 15 residues. V lost 4 bases and J lost 4; bases outside the gene matches: 4. Looked up from germline, CDR1 is KGHSH and CDR2 is LQKENI. DNA for the CDR3: TGTGCCAGCTCACAGGGACAGGGAAGCACCGGGGAGCTGTTTTTT. Protein: CASSQGQGSTGELFF.

The rearrangement uses TRBV6-1 and TRBJ2-2, with 8 bases lining up with TRBD2. Trimming at V came to 6 bases and at J to 4 bases, leaving 7 bases not matched to a gene. CDR1 is MNHNS and CDR2 is SASEGT in the germline V gene. The CDR3 spans 15 residues. The CDR3 DNA reads TGTGCCAGCAGCCCTGGCGGGGGGCTCACCGGGGAGCTGTTTTTT. Translation gives CASSPGGGLTGELFF.

This chain uses TRBV11-3 with TRBJ2-1; D is unresolved. The germline V gene encodes CDR1 SGHNT and CDR2 YENEEA. Trimming shortened V by 1 base and J by 8 bases, and 9 bases separated the two germline ends. This CDR3 spans 13 amino acids. In nucleotides, the CDR3 is TGTGCCAGCAGCTTAGCCTCCCGGGATGAGCAGTTCTTC. Protein sequence: CASSLASRDEQFF.

The chain combines TRBV10-3 with TRBJ2-7; 7 positions match TRBD2. There are 13 residues in the CDR3. Germline V CDR1 and CDR2: ENHRY, SYGVKD. The V gene end was trimmed by 4 bases and the J gene end by 7 bases; junction bases not matched to a gene: 7. The CDR3 DNA reads as TGTGCCATCAGTGTGCGGGGGAAGTGGGAGCAGTACTTC. Its translation: CAISVRGKWEQYF.

This clonotype was seen ten or more times. The CDR3 is CASSPYREASPLHF. Here the CDR3 DNA reads TGTGCCAGCAGTCCTTACAGGGAAGCTTCACCCCTCCACTTT. The chain joins TRBV12-3 or TRBV12-4 to TRBJ1-6; possible D gene TRBD1, 6 bases. Trimming removed 5 bases at V and 9 bases at J, with 14 bases between. The CDR3 consists of 14 residues.

This chain uses TRBV27 with TRBJ2-3, with TRBD2 matching 13 bases. CDR1 is MNHEY, CDR2 SMNVEV, per germline (reference sequence). This CDR3 spans 15 amino acids. V shed 10 bases, J shed 5 bases, and the junction held 9 bases outside the gene matches. Here the CDR3 reads CATKLAGGPLDTQYF. The CDR3 region has the DNA TGTGCCACCAAACTAGCGGGGGGGCCATTAGATACGCAGTATTTT.

V gene TRBV27 combines with J gene TRBJ2-7, with 9 bases lining up with TRBD1. The ends lost 6 bases at V and 6 bases at J; junction bases unmatched: 9. Germline CDR1 is MNHEY and CDR2 is SMNVEV (reference sequence). The CDR3 is 14 residues long. CDR3 sequence: CASRPQGAGSEQYF. As DNA, the CDR3 is TGTGCCAGCAGACCACAGGGGGCGGGGAGCGAGCAGTACTTC.

This clonotype was found a few times. The chain has TRBV7-2 and TRBJ1-5; D is unresolved. V dropped 4 bases and J dropped 7 bases, with 17 bases sitting between them. The CDR3 loop spans 15 amino acids. Per the germline V gene, CDR1 is SGHTA and CDR2 is FQGNSA. The CDR3 DNA reads as TGTGCCAGCAGCTCAACTAGAGGGTATGGACAGCCCCAGCATTTT. It encodes CASSSTRGYGQPQHF.

Ten or more counts support this clonotype. The rearrangement uses TRBV7-9 and TRBJ1-1; 7 bases line up with TRBD1. V lost 5 bases, J lost 1 base, and 7 bases stayed unmatched. This CDR3 has 15 amino acids. Germline CDR1 SEHNR, CDR2 FQNEAQ (reference sequence). DNA for the CDR3: TGTGCCAGCAGCCTACTAGGGACAGAGAACACTGAAGCTTTCTTT. This encodes CASSLLGTENTEAFF. The entire variable domain, with the rest obtained from reference TRBV7-9 and TRBJ1-1, is as follows: DTGVSQNPRHKITKRGQNVTFRCDPISEHNRLYWYRQTLGQGPEFLTYFQNEAQLEKSRLLSDRFSAERPKGSFSTLEIQRTEQGDSAMYLCASSLLGTENTEAFFGQGTRLTVV.

This clonotype was seen at least ten times. The V call is TRBV29-1, the J call TRBJ2-1, with D perhaps TRBD1 (5 bases). The CDR3 sequence is 12 residues long. Trimming took 7 bases from V and 9 from J, leaving 16 bases between them. Germline V gives CDR1 SQVTM, CDR2 ANQGSEA. The CDR3 DNA follows: TGCAGCGGCGAAGGGCAGGGCTTTGAGCAGTTCTTC. Protein: CSGEGQGFEQFF.

The CDR3 region is CASSPGQEGLVETQYF. CDR3 in DNA: TGTGCCAGCAGCCCGGGACAGGAGGGTTTGGTTGAGACCCAGTACTTC. The gene calls are TRBV5-6 and TRBJ2-5, with 8 nucleotides matching TRBD1. Germline values: CDR1 SGHDT, CDR2 YYEEEE. Trimming removed 4 bases from V and 5 bases from J; junction bases left unmatched: 13. The CDR3 contains 16 residues. The full variable domain, its missing parts supplied by reference TRBV5-6 and TRBJ2-5, is DAGVTQSPTHLIKTRGQQVTLRCSPKSGHDTVSWYQQALGQGPQFIFQYYEEEERQRGNFPDRFSGHQFPNYSSELNVNALLLGDSALYLCASSPGQEGLVETQYFGPGTRLLVL.

There are a few counts of this clonotype. The chain joins TRBV3-1 to TRBJ1-2; 9 bases line up with TRBD1. Germline CDR1 LGHDT, CDR2 YNNKEL (reference sequence). There are 14 residues in the CDR3. J was trimmed by 4 bases and V by 2 bases; bases with no gene match: 2. The CDR3: CASSQSGQGYGYTF. The CDR3 DNA reads as TGTGCCAGCAGCCAATCGGGACAGGGCTATGGCTACACCTTC.